The entry below gives a single T cell receptor beta chain sequence along with its context. Its specificity is not known. V gave up 4 bases and J gave up 8 bases; unmatched junction bases: 14. This CDR3 has 16 amino acids. Germline V lookup: CDR1 SQVTM, CDR2 ANQGSEA. This specimen comes from a study of a mutant IDH1 vaccine in newly diagnosed glioma. Study details: Patients were started on vaccination 4-6 weeks after radiotherapy alone, or with temozolomide cycles. Patients arrived already treated with radiotherapy, temozolomide, or both, most having had both. Study conclusions and caveats: Among top peripheral T cell clonotypes, changes seemed unrelated to pseudoprogression.

Time point defined: week 35, safety follow-up. Every single dose of the vaccine, 300 ug of mutant IDH1 20-mer peptide, came with topical imiquimod. Profiling relied on immunoSEQ multiplex PCR, and the TCRdb table lists in-frame clones only, not all of them. The sample has 35,000 to 50,000 clones, 75% to 85% seen once. This receptor was taken from a woman in her forties or fifties with glioma. This chain links TRBV29-1 with TRBJ1-2; 12 nucleotides align to TRBD1. The sample here was PBMCs, taken from a glioma patient whose treatment included an IDH1 peptide vaccine. The CDR3 DNA sequence: TGCAGCGTTGTCCCGGGACAGGGGGCTAGAACTGCCGGCTACACCTTC. Translation gives CSVVPGQGARTAGYTF.